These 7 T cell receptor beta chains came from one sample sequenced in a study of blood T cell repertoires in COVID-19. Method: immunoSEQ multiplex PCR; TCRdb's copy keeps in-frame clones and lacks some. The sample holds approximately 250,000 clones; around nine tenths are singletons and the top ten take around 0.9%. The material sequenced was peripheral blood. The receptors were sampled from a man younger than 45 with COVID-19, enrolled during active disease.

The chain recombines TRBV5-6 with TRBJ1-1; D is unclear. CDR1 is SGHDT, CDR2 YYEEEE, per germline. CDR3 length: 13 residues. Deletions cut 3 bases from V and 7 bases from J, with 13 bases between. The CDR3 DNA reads TGTGCCAGCAGCTCGGCGGGCGTCATTGAAGCTTTCTTT. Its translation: CASSSAGVIEAFF.

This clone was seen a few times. The CDR3 coding sequence is TGTGCCAGCAGCCCGGTACAGGGGCCAACCTACGAGCAGTACTTC. Translating it yields CASSPVQGPTYEQYF. The chain couples TRBV7-9 to TRBJ2-7, with 7 positions matching TRBD1. Germline CDR1 and CDR2: SEHNR and FQNEAQ (reference sequence). J was trimmed by 2 bases and V by 5 bases; bases with no gene match: 9. The CDR3 contains 15 residues.

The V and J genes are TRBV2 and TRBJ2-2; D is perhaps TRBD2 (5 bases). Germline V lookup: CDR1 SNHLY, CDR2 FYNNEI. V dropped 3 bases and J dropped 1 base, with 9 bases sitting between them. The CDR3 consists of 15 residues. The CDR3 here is CASSDDAGNTGELFF. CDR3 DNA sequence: TGTGCCAGCAGTGACGACGCGGGGAACACCGGGGAGCTGTTTTTT.

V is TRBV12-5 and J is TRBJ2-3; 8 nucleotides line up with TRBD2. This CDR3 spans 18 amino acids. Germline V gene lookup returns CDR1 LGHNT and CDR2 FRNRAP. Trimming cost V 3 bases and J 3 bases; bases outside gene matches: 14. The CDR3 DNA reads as TGTGCTAGTGGTTTATCGGTCCGACTAGCGAGGCTAACAGATACGCAGTATTTT. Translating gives CASGLSVRLARLTDTQYF.

CDR3 DNA sequence: TGTGCCAGCAGCGAGGAGGGACTTAACACAGATACGCAGTATTTT. Translation gives CASSEEGLNTDTQYF. The chain has TRBV9 and TRBJ2-3, with D possibly TRBD2 on 6 matching bases. The germline CDR1 and CDR2 sequences are SGDLS and YYNGEE. Trimming took off 3 bases at V and 2 bases at J, with 13 bases between the two ends. CDR3 length: 15 amino acids.

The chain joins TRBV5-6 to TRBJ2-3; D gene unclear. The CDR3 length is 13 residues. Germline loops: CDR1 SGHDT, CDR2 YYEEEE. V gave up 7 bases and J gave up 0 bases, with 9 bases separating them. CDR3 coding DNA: TGTGCCAGCGCCGGTGAAAGCACAGATACGCAGTATTTT. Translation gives CASAGESTDTQYF.

The CDR3 DNA sequence: TGTGCCAGCAGCCAAGATAAGATGAGACAGGGGTTAGGTGAAAAACTGTTTTTT. It codes for CASSQDKMRQGLGEKLFF. The chain combines TRBV3-1 (or the pseudogene TRBV3-2) with TRBJ1-4, with 8 bases fitting TRBD1. The CDR3 has 18 residues. V shed 0 bases, J shed 7 bases, and the junction held 13 bases outside the gene matches. Germline-derived CDR1 and CDR2 are LGHDT and YNNKEL (reference sequence).